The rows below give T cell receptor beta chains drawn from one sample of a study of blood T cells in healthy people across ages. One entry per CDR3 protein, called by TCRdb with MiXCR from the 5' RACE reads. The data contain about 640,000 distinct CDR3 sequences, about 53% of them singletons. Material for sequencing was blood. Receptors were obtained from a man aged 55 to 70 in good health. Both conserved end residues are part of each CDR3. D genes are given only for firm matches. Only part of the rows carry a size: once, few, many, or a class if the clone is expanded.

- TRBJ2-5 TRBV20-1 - CSARNQGAQETQYF TGCAGTGCTAGGAATCAGGGCGCCCAAGAGACCCAGTACTTC
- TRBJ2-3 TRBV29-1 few CSVAARADTQYF TGCAGCGTAGCCGCAAGAGCAGATACGCAGTATTTT
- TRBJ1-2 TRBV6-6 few CASRSSGTDGYTF TGTGCCAGCAGATCCTCAGGAACGGATGGCTACACCTTC
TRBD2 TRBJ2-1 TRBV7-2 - CASSLGSSGAIYNEQFF TGTGCCAGCAGCTTGGGTTCTAGCGGGGCCATCTACAATGAGCAGTTCTTC
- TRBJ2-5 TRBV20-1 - CSARQDGATQYF TGCAGTGCTCGACAGGATGGGGCGACCCAGTACTTC
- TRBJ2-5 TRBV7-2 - CASSLDGWKETQYF TGTGCCAGCAGCTTAGACGGGTGGAAGGAGACCCAGTACTTC
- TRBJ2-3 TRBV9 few CASSVDSGGTDTQYF TGTGCCAGCAGCGTAGATAGCGGAGGCACAGATACGCAGTATTTT
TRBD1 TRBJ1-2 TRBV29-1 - CSVGGPGQHYGYTF TGCAGCGTTGGGGGACCGGGACAGCACTATGGCTACACCTTC
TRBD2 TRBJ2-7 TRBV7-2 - CTSSPGRAPYEQYF TGCACCAGCAGCCCGGGGAGGGCCCCCTACGAGCAGTACTTC
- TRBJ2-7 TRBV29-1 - CSVAGEGYEQYF TGCAGCGTTGCAGGGGAGGGCTACGAGCAGTACTTC
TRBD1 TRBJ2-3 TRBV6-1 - CASSARTGGDTQYF TGTGCCAGCAGTGCAAGAACAGGGGGAGATACGCAGTATTTT
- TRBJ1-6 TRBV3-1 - CASRRSGSPLHF TGTGCCAGCAGACGATCGGGGTCACCCCTCCACTTT
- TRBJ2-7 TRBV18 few CASSTTDSSEQYF TGTGCCAGCTCAACAACGGACAGTTCCGAGCAGTACTTC
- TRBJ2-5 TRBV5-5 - CASSSGPTETQYF TGTGCCAGCAGCTCTGGACCAACCGAGACCCAGTACTTC
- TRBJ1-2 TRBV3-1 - CASSDRASYGYTF TGTGCCAGCAGCGATCGGGCGAGCTATGGCTACACCTTC
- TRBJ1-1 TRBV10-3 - CAISESSDQNTEAFF TGTGCCATCAGTGAGTCGTCAGACCAGAACACTGAAGCTTTCTTT
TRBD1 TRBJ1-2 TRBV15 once CATSRDTGGPSYGYTF TGTGCCACCAGCAGAGACACAGGGGGACCTTCCTATGGCTACACCTTC
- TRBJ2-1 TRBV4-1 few CASSHGGYNEQFF TGCGCCAGCAGCCATGGAGGATACAATGAGCAGTTCTTC
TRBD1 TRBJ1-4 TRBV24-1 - CATSDPSQGAGEKLFF TGTGCCACCAGTGATCCCTCGCAGGGGGCGGGGGAAAAACTGTTTTTT
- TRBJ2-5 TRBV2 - CASSEGPSLGTQYF TGTGCCAGCAGTGAAGGCCCTTCCTTGGGGACCCAGTACTTC
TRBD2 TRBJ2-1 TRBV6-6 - CASSSSSGALDEQFF TGTGCCAGCAGCTCCTCTAGCGGGGCGTTAGATGAGCAGTTCTTC
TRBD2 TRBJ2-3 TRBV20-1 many CSARDLSGGGDTQYF TGCAGTGCTAGAGATCTTAGCGGGGGAGGAGATACGCAGTATTTT
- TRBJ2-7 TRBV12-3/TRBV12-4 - CASSFYQGYGEQYF TGTGCCAGCAGTTTTTACCAGGGGTACGGCGAGCAGTACTTC
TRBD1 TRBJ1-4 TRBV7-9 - CASSSRQGANEKLFF TGTGCCAGCAGCTCTCGACAGGGGGCGAATGAAAAACTGTTTTTT
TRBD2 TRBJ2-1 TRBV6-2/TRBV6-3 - CVSSYLRGLAGRGQFF TGTGTCAGCAGTTACCTTAGAGGACTAGCGGGGCGAGGGCAGTTCTTC
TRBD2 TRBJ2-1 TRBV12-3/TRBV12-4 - CASSLRASGGHEQFF TGTGCCAGCAGTTTAAGGGCTAGCGGGGGCCATGAGCAGTTCTTC
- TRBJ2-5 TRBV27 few CASSLVGWGGETQYF TGTGCCAGCAGTTTGGTTGGGTGGGGAGGAGAGACCCAGTACTTC
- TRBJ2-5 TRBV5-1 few CASSFEGGTQYF TGCGCCAGCAGCTTTGAAGGTGGGACCCAGTACTTC
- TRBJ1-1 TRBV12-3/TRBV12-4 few CASSLVGDTEAFF TGTGCCAGCAGTTTAGTAGGGGACACTGAAGCTTTCTTT
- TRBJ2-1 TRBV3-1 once CASSQAGQGGEQFF TGTGCCAGCAGCCAAGCGGGCCAGGGAGGCGAGCAGTTCTTC
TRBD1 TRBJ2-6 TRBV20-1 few CSAADRDIFSGANVLTF TGCAGTGCTGCGGACAGGGATATCTTCTCTGGGGCCAACGTCCTGACTTTC
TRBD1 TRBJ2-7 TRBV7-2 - CASSLGGQGAVLSYEQYF TGTGCCAGCAGCTTAGGGGGACAGGGGGCGGTTTTGTCCTACGAGCAGTACTTC
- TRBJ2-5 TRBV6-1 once CASSEARRVRAAQETQYF TGTGCCAGCAGTGAAGCGCGGCGGGTGAGGGCAGCTCAAGAGACCCAGTACTTC
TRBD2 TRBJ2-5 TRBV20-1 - CSARDLSLAGQETQYF TGCAGTGCTAGAGACCTTAGCCTAGCGGGTCAAGAGACCCAGTACTTC
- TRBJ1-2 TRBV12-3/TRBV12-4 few CASSPYGADYGYTF TGTGCCAGCAGTCCTTACGGGGCGGACTATGGCTACACCTTC
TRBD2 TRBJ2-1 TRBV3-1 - CASSQRGSGGKYNEQFF TGTGCCAGCAGCCAACGAGGGAGCGGGGGGAAATACAATGAGCAGTTCTTC
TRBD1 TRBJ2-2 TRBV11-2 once CASSLRGQGGAGELFF TGTGCCAGCAGCCTCCGGGGACAGGGCGGGGCCGGGGAGCTGTTTTTT
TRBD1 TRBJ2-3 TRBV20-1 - CSAKPGQGGDTQYF TGCAGTGCTAAACCGGGACAGGGAGGAGATACGCAGTATTTT
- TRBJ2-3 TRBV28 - CASSLRPSGTDTQYF TGTGCCAGCAGTTTAAGGCCCTCCGGCACAGATACGCAGTATTTT
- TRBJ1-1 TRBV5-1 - CASSLGPERSEAFF TGCGCCAGCAGCTTGGGTCCAGAGAGGTCTGAAGCTTTCTTT
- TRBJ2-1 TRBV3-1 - CASSHGGSSYNEQFF TGTGCCAGCAGCCATGGGGGGAGCTCCTACAATGAGCAGTTCTTC
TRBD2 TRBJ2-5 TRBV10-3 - CAISAGLDGETQYF TGTGCCATCAGCGCTGGACTAGACGGAGAGACCCAGTACTTC
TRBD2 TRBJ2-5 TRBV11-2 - CASSGGTSVETQYF TGTGCCAGCAGTGGTGGGACTAGCGTGGAGACCCAGTACTTC
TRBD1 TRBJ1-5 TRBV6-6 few CASSTIQGGNQPQHF TGTGCCAGCAGTACCATACAGGGGGGGAATCAGCCCCAGCATTTT
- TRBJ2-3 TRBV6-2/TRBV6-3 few CASSYRGNTQYF TGTGCCAGCAGTTACAGGGGAAATACGCAGTATTTT
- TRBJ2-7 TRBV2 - CASKRQKWDEQYF TGTGCCAGCAAAAGACAGAAGTGGGACGAGCAGTACTTC
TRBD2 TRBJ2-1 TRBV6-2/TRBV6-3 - CASSGLAGGPNENEQFF TGTGCCAGCAGTGGACTAGCGGGGGGGCCGAACGAGAATGAGCAGTTCTTC
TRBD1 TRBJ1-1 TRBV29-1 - CSVDGPGGDTEAFF TGCAGCGTTGACGGGCCAGGGGGAGACACTGAAGCTTTCTTT
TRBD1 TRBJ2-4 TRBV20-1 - CSAPIGTGVYF TGCAGTGCTCCTATCGGGACAGGGGTGTACTTC
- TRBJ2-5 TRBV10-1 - CASSELRLSYNEQYF TGCGCCAGCAGTGAGCTGCGGCTCTCCTACAATGAGCAGTACTTC
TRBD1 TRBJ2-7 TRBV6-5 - CASSRTGGRGEQYF TGTGCCAGCAGTAGGACAGGGGGCAGGGGTGAGCAGTACTTC
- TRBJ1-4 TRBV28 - CASSSTGLEKLFF TGTGCCAGCAGCTCTACAGGGTTGGAAAAACTGTTTTTT
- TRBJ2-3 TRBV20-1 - CSARTPWRGTDTQYF TGCAGTGCTAGGACCCCTTGGCGGGGCACAGATACGCAGTATTTT
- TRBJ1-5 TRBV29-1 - CSVGQGDNQPQHF TGCAGCGTTGGTCAGGGCGACAATCAGCCCCAGCATTTT
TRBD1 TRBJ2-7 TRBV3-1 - CASSQVLTGQGYEQYF TGTGCCAGCAGCCAAGTTCTCACGGGACAGGGCTACGAGCAGTACTTC